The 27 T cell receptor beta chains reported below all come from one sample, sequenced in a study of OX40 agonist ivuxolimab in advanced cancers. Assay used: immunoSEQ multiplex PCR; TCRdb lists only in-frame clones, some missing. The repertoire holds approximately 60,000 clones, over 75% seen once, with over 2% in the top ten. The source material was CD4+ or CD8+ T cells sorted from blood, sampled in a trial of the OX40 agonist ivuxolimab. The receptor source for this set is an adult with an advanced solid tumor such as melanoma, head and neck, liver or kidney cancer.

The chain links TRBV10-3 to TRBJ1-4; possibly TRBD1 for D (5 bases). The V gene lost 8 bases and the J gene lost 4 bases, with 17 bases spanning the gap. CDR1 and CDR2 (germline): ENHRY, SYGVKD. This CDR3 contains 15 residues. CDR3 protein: CAIGAQGGVNEKLFF. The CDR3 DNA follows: TGTGCCATCGGGGCCCAGGGAGGGGTTAATGAAAAACTGTTTTTT.

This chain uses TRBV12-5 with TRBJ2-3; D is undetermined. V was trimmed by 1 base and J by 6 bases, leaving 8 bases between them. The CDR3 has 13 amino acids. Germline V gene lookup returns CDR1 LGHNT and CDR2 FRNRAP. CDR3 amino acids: CASGLGTSDTQYF. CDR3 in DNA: TGTGCTAGTGGTTTGGGGACCTCTGATACGCAGTATTTT.

CDR3 DNA sequence: TGTGCCAGCAGCTTAGTCGCAGAAGGGGCTGAAGCTTTCTTT. The encoded protein is CASSLVAEGAEAFF. The gene calls are TRBV7-9 and TRBJ1-1; the D gene is possibly TRBD1 (5 bases). V was clipped by 1 base and J by 6 bases, with 12 bases between them. The CDR3 is made up of 14 amino acids. Germline V CDR1 and CDR2: SEHNR, FQNEAQ (reference sequence).

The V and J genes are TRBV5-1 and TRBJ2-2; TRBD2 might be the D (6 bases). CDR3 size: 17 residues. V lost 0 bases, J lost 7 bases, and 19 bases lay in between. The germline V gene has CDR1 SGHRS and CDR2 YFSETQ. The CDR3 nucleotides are TGCGCCAGCAGCTTGGCCCCGGGGGTACAGGTTTACGGGGAGCTGTTTTTT. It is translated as CASSLAPGVQVYGELFF.

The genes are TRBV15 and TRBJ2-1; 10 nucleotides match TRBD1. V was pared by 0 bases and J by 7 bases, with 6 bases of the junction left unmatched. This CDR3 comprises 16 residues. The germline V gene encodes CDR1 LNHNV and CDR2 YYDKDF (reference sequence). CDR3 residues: CATSRDETGGRNEQFF. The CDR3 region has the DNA TGTGCCACCAGCAGAGACGAGACAGGGGGCCGGAATGAGCAGTTCTTC.

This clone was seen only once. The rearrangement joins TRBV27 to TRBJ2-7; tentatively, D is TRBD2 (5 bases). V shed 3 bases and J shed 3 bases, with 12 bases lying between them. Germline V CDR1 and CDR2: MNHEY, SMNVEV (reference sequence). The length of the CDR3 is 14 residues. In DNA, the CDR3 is TGTGCCAGCAGTTTCGCGGGCCAGGTCTACGAGCAGTACTTC. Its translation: CASSFAGQVYEQYF.

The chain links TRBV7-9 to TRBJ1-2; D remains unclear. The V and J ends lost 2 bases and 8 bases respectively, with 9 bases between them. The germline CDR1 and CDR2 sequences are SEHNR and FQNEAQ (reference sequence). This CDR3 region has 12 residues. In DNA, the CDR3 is TGTGCCAGCAGCTTACCGACCTACGGCTACACCTTC. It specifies CASSLPTYGYTF.

The DNA for the CDR3 is TGTGCCAGCAGCTTTGACAGGGGGAGGGAGACCCAGTACTTC. This codes for CASSFDRGRETQYF. The chain is built from TRBV7-8 and TRBJ2-5, with TRBD1 matching 9 bases. Germline-derived CDR1 and CDR2 are SGHVS and FQNEAQ. The CDR3 sequence is 14 residues long. V was clipped by 3 bases and J by 5 bases; unmatched bases: 4.

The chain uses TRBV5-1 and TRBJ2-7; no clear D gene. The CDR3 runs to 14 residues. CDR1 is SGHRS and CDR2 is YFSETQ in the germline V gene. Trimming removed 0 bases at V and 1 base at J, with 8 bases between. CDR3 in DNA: TGCGCCAGCAGCTTGGACATTGGTTCCTACGAGCAGTACTTC. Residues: CASSLDIGSYEQYF. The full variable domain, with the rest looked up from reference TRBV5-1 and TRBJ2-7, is KAGVTQTPRYLIKTRGQQVTLSCSPISGHRSVSWYQQTPGQGLQFLFEYFSETQRNKGNFPGRFSGRQFSNSRSEMNVSTLELGDSALYLCASSLDIGSYEQYFGPGTRLTVT.

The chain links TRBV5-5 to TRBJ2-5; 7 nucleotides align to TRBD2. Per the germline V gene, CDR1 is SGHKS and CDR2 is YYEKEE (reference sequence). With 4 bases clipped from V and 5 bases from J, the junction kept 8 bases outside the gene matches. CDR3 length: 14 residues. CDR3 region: CASSLGGIRETQYF. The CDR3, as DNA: TGTGCCAGCAGCCTGGGGGGGATCCGGGAGACCCAGTACTTC.

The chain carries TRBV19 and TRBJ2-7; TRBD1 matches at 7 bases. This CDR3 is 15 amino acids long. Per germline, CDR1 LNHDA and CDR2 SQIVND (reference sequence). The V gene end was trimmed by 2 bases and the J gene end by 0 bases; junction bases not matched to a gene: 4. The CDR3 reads CASSINRGPSYEQYF. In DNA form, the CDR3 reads TGTGCCAGTAGTATAAACAGGGGTCCCTCCTACGAGCAGTACTTC.

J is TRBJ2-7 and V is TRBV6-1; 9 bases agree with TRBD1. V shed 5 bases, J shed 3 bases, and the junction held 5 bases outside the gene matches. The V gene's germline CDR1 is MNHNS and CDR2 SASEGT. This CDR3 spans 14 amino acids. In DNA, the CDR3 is TGTGCCAGCAGTCAGGGACAGGGAGGCTACGAGCAGTACTTC. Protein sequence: CASSQGQGGYEQYF.

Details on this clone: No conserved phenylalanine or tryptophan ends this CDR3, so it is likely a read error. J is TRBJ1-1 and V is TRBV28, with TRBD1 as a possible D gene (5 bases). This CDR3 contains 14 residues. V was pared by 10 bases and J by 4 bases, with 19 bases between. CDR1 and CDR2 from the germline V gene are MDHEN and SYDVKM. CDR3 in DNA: TGTGCCATCTCCCAAGTGGGGCGTGGCACTGAAGCTTTCCTT. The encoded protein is CAISQVGRGTEAFL.

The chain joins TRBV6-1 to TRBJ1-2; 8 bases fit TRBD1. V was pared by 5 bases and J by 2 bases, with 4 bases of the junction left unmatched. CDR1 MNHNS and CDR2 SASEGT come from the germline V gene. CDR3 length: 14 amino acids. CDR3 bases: TGTGCCAGCAGTAGGACAGGGTTCAACTATGGCTACACCTTC. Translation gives CASSRTGFNYGYTF.

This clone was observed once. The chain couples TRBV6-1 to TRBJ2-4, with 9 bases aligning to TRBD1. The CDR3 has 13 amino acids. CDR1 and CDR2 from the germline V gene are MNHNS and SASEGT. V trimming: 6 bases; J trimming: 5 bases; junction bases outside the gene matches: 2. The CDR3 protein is CASRDRGQNIQYF. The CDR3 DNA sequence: TGTGCCAGCAGGGACAGGGGCCAAAACATTCAGTACTTC.

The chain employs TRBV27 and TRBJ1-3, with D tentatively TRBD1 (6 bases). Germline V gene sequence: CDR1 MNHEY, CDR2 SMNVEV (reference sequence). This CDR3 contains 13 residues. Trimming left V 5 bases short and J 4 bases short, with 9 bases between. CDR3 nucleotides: TGTGCCAGCAGTCGGACAGCCGGAAACACCATATATTTT. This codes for CASSRTAGNTIYF.

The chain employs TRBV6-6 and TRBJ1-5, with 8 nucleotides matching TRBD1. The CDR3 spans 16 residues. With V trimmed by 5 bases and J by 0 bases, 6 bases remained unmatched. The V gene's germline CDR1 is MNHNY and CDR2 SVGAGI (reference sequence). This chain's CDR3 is CASSGPGQGSNQPQHF. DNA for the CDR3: TGTGCCAGCAGTGGACCAGGACAGGGTAGCAATCAGCCCCAGCATTTT.

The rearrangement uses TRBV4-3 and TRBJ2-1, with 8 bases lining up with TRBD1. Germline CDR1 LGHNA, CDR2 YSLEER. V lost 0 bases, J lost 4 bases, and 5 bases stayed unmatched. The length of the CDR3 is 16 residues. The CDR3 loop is CASSQDMDRAYNEQFF. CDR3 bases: TGCGCCAGCAGCCAAGATATGGACAGGGCGTACAATGAGCAGTTCTTC.

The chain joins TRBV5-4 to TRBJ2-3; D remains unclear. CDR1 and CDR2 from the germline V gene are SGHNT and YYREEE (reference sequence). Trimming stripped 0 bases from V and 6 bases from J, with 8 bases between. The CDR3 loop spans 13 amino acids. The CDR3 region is CASSLAAGDTQYF. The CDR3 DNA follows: TGTGCCAGCAGCTTGGCGGCTGGGGATACGCAGTATTTT.

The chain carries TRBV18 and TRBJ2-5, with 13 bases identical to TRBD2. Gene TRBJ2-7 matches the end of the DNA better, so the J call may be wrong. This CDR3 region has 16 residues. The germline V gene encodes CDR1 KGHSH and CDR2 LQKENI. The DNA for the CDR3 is TGTGCCAGGAGAGGGACTAGCGGGGATGTCTCCTACGAGCAGTACTTC. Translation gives CARRGTSGDVSYEQYF.

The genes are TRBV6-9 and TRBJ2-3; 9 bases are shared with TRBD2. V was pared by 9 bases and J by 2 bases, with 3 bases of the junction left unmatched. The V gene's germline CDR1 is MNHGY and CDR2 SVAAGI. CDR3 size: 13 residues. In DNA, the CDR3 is TGTGCCAGGGGACTAGCATCCACAGATACGCAGTATTTT. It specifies CARGLASTDTQYF.

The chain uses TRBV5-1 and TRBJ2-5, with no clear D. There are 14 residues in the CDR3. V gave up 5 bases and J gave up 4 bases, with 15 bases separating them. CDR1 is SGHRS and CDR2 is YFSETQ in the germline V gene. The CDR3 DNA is TGCGCCAGCAGACGGGTCCCCGCAGGAGAGACCCAGTACTTC. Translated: CASRRVPAGETQYF.

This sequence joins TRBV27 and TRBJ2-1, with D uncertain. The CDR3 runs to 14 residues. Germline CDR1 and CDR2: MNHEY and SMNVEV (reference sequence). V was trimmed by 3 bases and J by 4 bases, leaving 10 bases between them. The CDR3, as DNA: TGTGCCAGCAGTTTGAAGGCAGATTACAATGAGCAGTTCTTC. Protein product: CASSLKADYNEQFF.

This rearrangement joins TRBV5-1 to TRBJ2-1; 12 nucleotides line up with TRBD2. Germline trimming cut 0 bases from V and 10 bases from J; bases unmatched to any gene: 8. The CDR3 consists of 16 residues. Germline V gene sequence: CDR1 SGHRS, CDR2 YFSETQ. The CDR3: CASSLGPSGRAREQFF. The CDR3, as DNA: TGCGCCAGCAGCTTGGGCCCTAGCGGGAGGGCTCGGGAGCAGTTCTTC.

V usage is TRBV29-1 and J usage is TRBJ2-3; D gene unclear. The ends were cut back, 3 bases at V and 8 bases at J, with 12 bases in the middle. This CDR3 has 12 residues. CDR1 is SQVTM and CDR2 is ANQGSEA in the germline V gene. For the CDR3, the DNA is TGCAGCGTTGATTCTCCCCCTGGTACGCAGTATTTT. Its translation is CSVDSPPGTQYF.

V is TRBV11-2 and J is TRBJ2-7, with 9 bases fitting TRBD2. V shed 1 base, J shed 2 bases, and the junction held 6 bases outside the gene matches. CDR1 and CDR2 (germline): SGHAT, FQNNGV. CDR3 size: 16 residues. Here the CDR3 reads CASSLAGTSLPYEQYF. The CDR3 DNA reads TGTGCCAGCAGCTTAGCCGGGACTAGCCTTCCCTACGAGCAGTACTTC.

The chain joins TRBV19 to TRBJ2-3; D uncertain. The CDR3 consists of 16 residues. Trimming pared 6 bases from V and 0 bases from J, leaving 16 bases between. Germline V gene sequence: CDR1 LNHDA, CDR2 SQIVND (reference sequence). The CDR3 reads CASRSSPQTSTDTQYF. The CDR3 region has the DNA TGTGCCAGTAGAAGTTCGCCTCAAACTAGCACAGATACGCAGTATTTT.